What follows are 9 T cell receptor beta chains derived from one specimen sequenced in a study of CD8 T cells in ankylosing spondylitis (dated 2017 in TCRdb). Libraries were constructed by 5' RACE. The instrument was an Illumina HiSeq 2500. The public reads were quality trimmed at Q25 with fastp and then assembled into clones with MiXCR by TCRdb, keeping productive beta chains. Every entry covers one CDR3 protein and lists the most common genes and DNA from its rows. This sample is represented by under 300,000 distinct CDR3 sequences; less than 10% of them were singletons. Together, the top ten hold under 7.5% of the sample. Sample: blood, either unsorted or a sorted T cell fraction (not recorded which). These receptors originate from a male donor with ankylosing spondylitis or in good health (not recorded which).

In its sample, this clonotype was seen many times. The rearrangement links TRBV5-1 to TRBJ2-1, with 12 bases that match TRBD2. This CDR3 is built from 15 residues. With V trimmed by 6 bases and J by 0 bases, 1 base remained unmatched. CDR1 is SGHRS and CDR2 is YFSETQ in the germline V gene. The CDR3 here is CASMTSGGSYNEQFF. CDR3 coding DNA: TGCGCCAGCATGACTAGCGGGGGCTCCTACAATGAGCAGTTCTTC.

This clonotype was recorded many times. V usage is TRBV12-3 or TRBV12-4 and J usage is TRBJ1-3; D gene unclear. There are 15 residues in the CDR3. The ends were cut back, 3 bases at V and 0 bases at J, with 9 bases in the middle. The CDR3 coding sequence is TGTGCCAGCAGTTTCGCCCGGGCCTCTGGAAACACCATATATTTT. Protein: CASSFARASGNTIYF.

This clonotype was observed at least ten times. The CDR3 bases are TGCAGTGCTAGCGACAGGGGGCTTAATTCACCCCTCCACTTT. It is translated as CSASDRGLNSPLHF. The V call is TRBV20-1, the J call TRBJ1-6, with 10 bases matching TRBD1. The CDR3 has 14 residues. Germline V gene lookup returns CDR1 DFQATT and CDR2 SNEGSKA (reference sequence). After removal of 3 bases from V and 6 bases from J, the junction contained 2 bases not matched to a gene.

The chain links TRBV4-3 to TRBJ2-7, with D possibly matching TRBD2 (5 bases). V lost 0 bases and J lost 0, with 6 bases in between. Germline CDR1 reads LGHNA; CDR2 reads YSLEER. CDR3 length equals 14 residues. The CDR3 protein is CASSQDEGSYEQYF. As DNA, the CDR3 is TGCGCCAGCAGCCAAGACGAGGGCTCCTACGAGCAGTACTTC.

This clonotype appeared many times. The V and J genes are TRBV12-3 or TRBV12-4 and TRBJ2-7, with TRBD2 as a possible D gene (6 bases). This CDR3 comprises 13 residues. The V gene lost 8 bases and the J gene lost 3 bases, with 14 bases spanning the gap. CDR3 DNA sequence: TGTGCCAGCGGTGGGACTGGAAGCTACGAGCAGTACTTC. Its translation is CASGGTGSYEQYF.

This clonotype was picked up many times. This sequence joins TRBV7-9 and TRBJ2-2, with D possibly matching TRBD1 (7 bases). Trimming took off 5 bases at V and 6 bases at J, with 13 bases between the two ends. The CDR3 runs 14 residues. Germline V gives CDR1 SEHNR, CDR2 FQNEAQ (reference sequence). The CDR3 DNA sequence: TGTGCCAGCAGCCCCCAGGGGGGATCCGGGGAGCTGTTTTTT. It codes for CASSPQGGSGELFF.

This clonotype has a count of ten or more. This rearrangement joins TRBV5-6 to TRBJ1-4, with a tentative D call TRBD1 (5 bases). V lost 4 bases and J lost 7, with 23 bases in between. This CDR3 is 17 amino acids long. Germline lookup yields CDR1 SGHDT and CDR2 YYEEEE. CDR3 nucleotide sequence: TGTGCCAGCAGCCGACTCGGACTGGGACCAGGTCTTGAAAAACTGTTTTTT. Its translation is CASSRLGLGPGLEKLFF.

Ten or more counts support this clonotype. This chain connects TRBV2 to TRBJ2-3, with a tentative D call TRBD2 (6 bases). V lost 8 bases and J 5 bases, leaving 17 bases between the germline ends. The CDR3 totals 14 residues. Per germline, CDR1 SNHLY and CDR2 FYNNEI. The CDR3 DNA is TGTGCCAGCTCGACTAGTGAGGGTGGAGATACGCAGTATTTT. As protein: CASSTSEGGDTQYF.

In its sample, this clonotype is medium-sized. This chain uses TRBV5-1 with TRBJ2-4; tentative D call: TRBD2 (5 bases). Trimming took 1 base from V and 7 from J, leaving 9 bases between them. This CDR3 comprises 13 residues. CDR1 and CDR2 from the germline V gene are SGHRS and YFSETQ. CDR3 protein: CASSLNGENIQYF. The CDR3 DNA reads as TGCGCCAGCAGCTTGAACGGGGAGAACATTCAGTACTTC.